These T cell receptor beta chains were read from a single sample in a study of CD4 T cell repertoires in COVID-19. Profiled with immunoSEQ multiplex PCR; TCRdb holds only in-frame clones, not every one. In the table there are about 75,000 clones, 83% of which are singletons. This sample comprised CD4+ T cells from peripheral blood, obtained after recovery from COVID-19. All receptors derive from a human donor who had COVID-19. Both conserved end residues are part of each CDR3. The D gene is left open where the match is weak. The size of a clone is reported for some rows only, either as once, few or many, or as a class for expanded clones.

v_gene	j_gene	abundance	d_gene	CDR3aa	CDR3nt
TRBV5-1	TRBJ1-6	NA	NA	CASTTRDIGSPLHF	TGCGCCAGTACCACACGGGACATCGGCTCACCCCTCCACTTT
TRBV11-2	TRBJ2-6	NA	NA	CASSLVPGKGANVLTF	TGTGCCAGCAGCTTAGTTCCGGGGAAGGGGGCCAACGTCCTGACTTTC
TRBV19	TRBJ2-7	NA	TRBD1	CASSRTDRGGSYEQYF	TGTGCCAGTAGTCGAACTGACAGGGGGGGCTCCTACGAGCAGTACTTC
TRBV29-1	TRBJ1-3	NA	NA	CSVEDPTKSGNTIYF	TGCAGCGTTGAAGACCCCACGAAGTCTGGAAACACCATATATTTT
TRBV28	TRBJ1-1	NA	NA	CASLGQPVGNTEAFF	TGTGCCAGTCTTGGACAGCCAGTTGGTAACACTGAAGCTTTCTTT
TRBV5-1	TRBJ2-5	NA	NA	CASSLGAIQETQYF	TGCGCCAGCAGCCTTGGGGCGATACAAGAGACCCAGTACTTC
TRBV28	TRBJ2-7	NA	TRBD2	CASSASGRSHEQYF	TGTGCCAGCAGTGCTAGCGGGAGGTCTCACGAGCAGTACTTC
TRBV19	TRBJ1-5	NA	TRBD1	CASSIGTGTGANQPQHF	TGTGCCAGTAGTATAGGCACCGGGACAGGGGCTAATCAGCCCCAGCATTTT
TRBV19	TRBJ2-7	NA	NA	CASSLRQSSYEQYF	TGTGCCAGTAGTCTTCGACAGAGCTCCTACGAGCAGTACTTC
TRBV29-1	TRBJ2-1	NA	TRBD2	CSALGRAGGRGEQFF	TGCAGCGCTCTTGGGCGAGCGGGGGGGCGCGGTGAGCAGTTCTTC
TRBV6-1	TRBJ1-1	NA	NA	CASSDTIGRRTEAFF	TGTGCCAGCAGTGATACTATCGGGAGGAGAACTGAAGCTTTCTTT
TRBV3-1/TRBV3-2	TRBJ1-2	NA	NA	CASSQVASRIDGYTF	TGTGCCAGCAGCCAAGTAGCCAGCAGGATAGACGGCTACACCTTC
TRBV27	TRBJ1-4	NA	TRBD1	CASGGGDFLRLFF	TGTGCCAGCGGAGGGGGCGACTTTTTAAGGCTGTTTTTT
TRBV9	TRBJ1-1	few	NA	CASSVRLVGEAFF	TGTGCCAGCAGCGTCCGACTCGTGGGTGAAGCTTTCTTT
TRBV5-5	TRBJ2-5	few	TRBD1	CASSWDSTRETQYF	TGTGCCAGCAGCTGGGACAGTACGAGAGAGACCCAGTACTTC
TRBV7-9	TRBJ1-5	NA	TRBD1	CASSWGQGGNQPQHF	TGTGCCAGCAGCTGGGGACAGGGAGGCAATCAGCCCCAGCATTTT
TRBV13	TRBJ2-7	NA	TRBD2	CASSLSGDLSYEQYF	TGTGCCAGCAGCTTAAGCGGGGACCTCTCCTACGAGCAGTACTTC
TRBV11-2	TRBJ1-4	NA	NA	CASSLVARGGDEKLFF	TGTGCCAGCAGCTTAGTGGCCAGGGGCGGGGATGAAAAACTGTTTTTT
TRBV2	TRBJ2-5	NA	TRBD2	CASSGGLAETQYF	TGTGCCAGCAGTGGGGGACTAGCGGAGACCCAGTACTTC
TRBV2	TRBJ1-2	NA	NA	CASSPAGGQVSGYTF	TGTGCCAGCAGCCCGGCCGGAGGGCAGGTATCTGGCTACACCTTC
TRBV5-1	TRBJ2-2	NA	TRBD1	CASSEGQGSTGELFF	TGCGCCAGCAGTGAGGGACAGGGATCCACCGGGGAGCTGTTTTTT
TRBV5-1	TRBJ2-3	NA	NA	CASSLSIPTDTQYF	TGCGCCAGCAGCTTGTCTATCCCCACAGATACGCAGTATTTT